This is a list of T cell receptor beta chains from one sample in a study of CD8+CD57+ T cells in acquired aplastic anemia. TCRdb independently ran MiXCR on the reads; one entry per CDR3 protein. Counted here are about 130,000 distinct CDR3 sequences, around 48% occurring once; the ten biggest clones make up 2% to 3%. Sample: sorted CD4+, CD8+, or CD8+CD57+ T cells (not recorded which) from PBMCs. Receptors were obtained from a human donor in good health, serving as a control. CDR3s include the opening cysteine and the closing phenylalanine or tryptophan.

>TRBJ2-1|TRBV6-7
CASSYSPLVPLYNEQFF
>TRBJ2-1|TRBV6-5
CASSSGTGFLNEQFF
>TRBJ2-7|TRBV7-9
CASSHRDRAYEQYF
>TRBJ2-1|TRBV9
CASMKASGGAGYNEQFF
>TRBJ1-3|TRBV18
CASSPPGQSGNTIYF
>TRBJ1-1|TRBV10-3
CAISESGDTREAFF
>TRBJ1-2|TRBV6-1
CASSERDSDWNTF
>TRBJ2-7|TRBV25-1
CASSSTQTAGEEQYF
>TRBJ2-3|TRBV24-1
CATSDVRHGTDTQYF
>TRBJ1-3|TRBV2
CASSDSGIRNTIYF
>TRBJ2-3|TRBV6-1
CASSLQRGAKDTQYF
>TRBJ1-5|TRBV5-6
CASIMGGQGNNQPQHF
>TRBJ2-5|TRBV7-9
CASSFRGHQETQYF
>TRBJ1-6|TRBV19
CASRLTADLNSPLHF
>TRBJ1-6|TRBV18
CASSPLGQGGRSPLHF
>TRBJ2-3|TRBV15
CATKLARTDTQYF